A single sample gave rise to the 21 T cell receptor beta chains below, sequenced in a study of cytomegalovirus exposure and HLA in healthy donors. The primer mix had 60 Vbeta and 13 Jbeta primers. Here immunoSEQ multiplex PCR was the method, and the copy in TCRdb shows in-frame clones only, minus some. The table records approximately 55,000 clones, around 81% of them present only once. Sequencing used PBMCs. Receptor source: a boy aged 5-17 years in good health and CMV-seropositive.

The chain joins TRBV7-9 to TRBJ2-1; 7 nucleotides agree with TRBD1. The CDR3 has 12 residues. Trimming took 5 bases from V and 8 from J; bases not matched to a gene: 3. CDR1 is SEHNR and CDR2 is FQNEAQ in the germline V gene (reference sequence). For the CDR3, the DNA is TGTGCCAGCAGCCAAACAGGGGATGAGCAGTTCTTC. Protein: CASSQTGDEQFF.

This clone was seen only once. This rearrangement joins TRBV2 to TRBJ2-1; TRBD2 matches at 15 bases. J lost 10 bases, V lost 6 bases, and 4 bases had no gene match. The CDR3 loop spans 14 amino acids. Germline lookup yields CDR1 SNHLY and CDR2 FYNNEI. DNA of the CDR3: TGTGCCAGCAGAGGGACTAGCGGGGGGATGGAGCAGTTCTTC. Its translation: CASRGTSGGMEQFF.

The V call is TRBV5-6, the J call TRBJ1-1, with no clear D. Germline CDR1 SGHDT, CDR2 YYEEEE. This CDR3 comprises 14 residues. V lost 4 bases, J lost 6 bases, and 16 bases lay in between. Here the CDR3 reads CASSLREGFPEAFF. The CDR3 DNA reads TGTGCCAGCAGCCTTAGGGAGGGTTTCCCTGAAGCTTTCTTT.

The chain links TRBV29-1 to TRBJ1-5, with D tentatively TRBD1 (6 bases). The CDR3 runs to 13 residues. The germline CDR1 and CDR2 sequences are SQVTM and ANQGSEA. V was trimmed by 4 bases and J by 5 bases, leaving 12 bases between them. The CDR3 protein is CSVAGGSDQPQHF. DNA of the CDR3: TGCAGCGTTGCGGGGGGCTCGGATCAGCCCCAGCATTTT.

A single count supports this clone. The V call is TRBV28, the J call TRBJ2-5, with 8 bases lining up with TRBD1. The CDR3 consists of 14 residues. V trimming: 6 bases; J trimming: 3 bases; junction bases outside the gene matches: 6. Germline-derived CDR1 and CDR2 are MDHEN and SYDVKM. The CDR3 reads CASSPTGEKETQYF. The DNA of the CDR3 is TGTGCCAGCAGCCCGACAGGGGAAAAAGAGACCCAGTACTTC.

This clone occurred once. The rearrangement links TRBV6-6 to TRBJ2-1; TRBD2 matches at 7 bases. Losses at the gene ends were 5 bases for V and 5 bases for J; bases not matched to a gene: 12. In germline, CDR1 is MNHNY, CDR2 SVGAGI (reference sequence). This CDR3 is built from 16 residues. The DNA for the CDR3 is TGTGCCAGCAGTCCACCGGGAGGCATTCTAAACAATGAGCAGTTCTTC. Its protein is CASSPPGGILNNEQFF.

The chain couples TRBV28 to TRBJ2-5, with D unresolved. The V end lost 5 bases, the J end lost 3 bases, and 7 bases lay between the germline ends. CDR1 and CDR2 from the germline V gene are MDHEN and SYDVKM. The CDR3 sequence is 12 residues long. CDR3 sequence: CASSLTEETQYF. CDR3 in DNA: TGTGCCAGCAGTCTTACTGAAGAGACCCAGTACTTC.

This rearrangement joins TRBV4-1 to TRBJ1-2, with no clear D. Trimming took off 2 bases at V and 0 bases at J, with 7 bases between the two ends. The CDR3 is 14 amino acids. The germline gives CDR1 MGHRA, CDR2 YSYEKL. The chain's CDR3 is CASSQYATNYGYTF. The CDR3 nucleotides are TGCGCCAGCAGCCAATATGCGACTAACTATGGCTACACCTTC.

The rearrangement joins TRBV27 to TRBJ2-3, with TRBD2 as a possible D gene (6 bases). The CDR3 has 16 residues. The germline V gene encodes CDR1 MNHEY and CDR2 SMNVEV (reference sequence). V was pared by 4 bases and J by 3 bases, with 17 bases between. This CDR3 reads CASSYIAAPSTDTQYF. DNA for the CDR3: TGTGCCAGCAGTTACATAGCGGCACCATCTACAGATACGCAGTATTTT.

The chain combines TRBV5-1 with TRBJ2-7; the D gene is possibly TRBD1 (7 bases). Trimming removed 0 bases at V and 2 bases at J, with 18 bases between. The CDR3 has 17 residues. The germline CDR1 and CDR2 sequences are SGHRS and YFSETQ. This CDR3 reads CASSLGGMGRGAYEQYF. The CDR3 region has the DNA TGCGCCAGCAGCTTGGGGGGCATGGGCAGGGGGGCCTACGAGCAGTACTTC.

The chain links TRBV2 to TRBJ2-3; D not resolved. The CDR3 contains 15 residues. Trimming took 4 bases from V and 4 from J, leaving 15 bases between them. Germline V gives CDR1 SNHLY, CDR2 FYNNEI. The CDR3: CASSVRSQIPDTQYF. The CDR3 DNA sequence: TGTGCCAGCAGTGTACGATCCCAGATCCCAGATACGCAGTATTTT.

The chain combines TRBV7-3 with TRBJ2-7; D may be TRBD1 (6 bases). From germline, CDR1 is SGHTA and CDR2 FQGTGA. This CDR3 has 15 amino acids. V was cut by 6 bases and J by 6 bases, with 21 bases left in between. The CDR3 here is CASSPTGTSVSEQYF. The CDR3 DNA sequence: TGTGCCAGCAGTCCCACCGGGACATCGGTCTCCGAGCAGTACTTC.

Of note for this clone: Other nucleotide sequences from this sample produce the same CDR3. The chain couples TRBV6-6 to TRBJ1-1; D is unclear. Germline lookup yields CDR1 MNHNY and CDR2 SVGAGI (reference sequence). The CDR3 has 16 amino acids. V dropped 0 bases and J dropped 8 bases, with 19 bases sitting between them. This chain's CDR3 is CASSYSITMGSQEAFF. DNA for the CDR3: TGTGCCAGCAGTTACTCGATCACCATGGGCAGCCAAGAAGCTTTCTTT.

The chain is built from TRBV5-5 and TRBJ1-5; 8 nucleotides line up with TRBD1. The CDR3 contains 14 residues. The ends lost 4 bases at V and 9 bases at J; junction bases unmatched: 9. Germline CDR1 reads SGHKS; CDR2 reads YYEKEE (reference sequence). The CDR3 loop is CASSQDRGIGPQHF. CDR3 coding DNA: TGTGCCAGCAGCCAAGACAGGGGAATTGGGCCCCAGCATTTT.

The DNA for the CDR3 is TGTGCCAGCAGCGTATCAGGGGCCACCTCCTACAATGAGCAGTTCTTC. This sequence encodes CASSVSGATSYNEQFF. V is TRBV9 and J is TRBJ2-1; possibly TRBD1 for D (6 bases). The V and J ends lost 1 base and 0 bases respectively, with 11 bases between them. This CDR3 contains 16 residues. In germline, CDR1 is SGDLS, CDR2 YYNGEE.

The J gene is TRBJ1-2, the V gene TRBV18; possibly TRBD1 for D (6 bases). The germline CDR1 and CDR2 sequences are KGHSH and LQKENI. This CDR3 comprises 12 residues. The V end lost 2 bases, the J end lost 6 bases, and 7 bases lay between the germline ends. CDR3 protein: CASSPGGDGYTF. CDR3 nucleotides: TGTGCCAGCTCACCAGGGGGCGATGGCTACACCTTC.

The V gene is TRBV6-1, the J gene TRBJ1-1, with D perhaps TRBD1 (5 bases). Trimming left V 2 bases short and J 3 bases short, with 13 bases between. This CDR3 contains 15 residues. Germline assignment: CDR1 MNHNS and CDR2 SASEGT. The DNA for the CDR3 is TGTGCCAGCAGTGAATATGCCAGGGTGGACACTGAAGCTTTCTTT. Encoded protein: CASSEYARVDTEAFF.

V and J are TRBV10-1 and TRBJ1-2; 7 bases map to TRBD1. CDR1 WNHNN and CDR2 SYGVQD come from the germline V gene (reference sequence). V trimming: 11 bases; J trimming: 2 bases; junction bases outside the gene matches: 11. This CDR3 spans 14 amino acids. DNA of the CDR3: TGCGCCGGCCAGGGACAGATCTTAAACTATGGCTACACCTTC. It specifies CAGQGQILNYGYTF.

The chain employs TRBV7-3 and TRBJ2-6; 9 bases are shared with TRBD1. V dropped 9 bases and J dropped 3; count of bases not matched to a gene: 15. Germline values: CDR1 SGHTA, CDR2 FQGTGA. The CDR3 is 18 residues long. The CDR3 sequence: CASHAGTGLIGGANVLTF. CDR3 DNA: TGTGCCAGTCACGCCGGGACAGGGTTAATTGGTGGGGCCAACGTCCTGACTTTC.

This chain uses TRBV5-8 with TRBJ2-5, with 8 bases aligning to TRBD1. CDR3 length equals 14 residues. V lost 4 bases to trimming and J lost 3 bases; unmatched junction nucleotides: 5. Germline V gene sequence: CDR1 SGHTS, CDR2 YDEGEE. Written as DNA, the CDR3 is TGTGCCAGCAGCCCACAGGGGGATAAAGAGACCCAGTACTTC. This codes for CASSPQGDKETQYF.

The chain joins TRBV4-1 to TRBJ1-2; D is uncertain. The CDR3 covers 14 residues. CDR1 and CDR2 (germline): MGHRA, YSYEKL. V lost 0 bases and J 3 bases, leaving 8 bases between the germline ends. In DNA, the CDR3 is TGCGCCAGCAGCCAAGAACGGTCGGACTATGGCTACACCTTC. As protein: CASSQERSDYGYTF.